The clone carrying this TCR beta chain was counted a few times. Its antigen is undetermined. This record comes from a study of identical twins. Study-wide points: There were fewer insertions in abundant cord blood beta clonotypes, but memory repertoires showed no such pattern. Twins showed weaker excess sharing in their beta out-of-frame sequences. Out-of-frame alpha sequences shared between twins exhibited an excess of low generation probability.

Trimming removed 0 bases from V and 7 bases from J; junction bases left unmatched: 7. Germline assignment: CDR1 MNHEY and CDR2 SVGAGI. CDR3 length: 16 residues. TCRdb redid the calling of the 5' RACE reads with MiXCR, one entry per CDR3 protein. The repertoire holds 220,000 or so distinct CDR3 sequences, with about 7.3% as singletons. These same data were also listed under a study on yellow fever vaccine responses in identical twins.

This sequence joins TRBV6-5 and TRBJ2-1; 9 nucleotides line up with TRBD2. The sequenced sample consisted of memory (CD45RO+) T cells sorted from blood. The clonotype was recovered from a woman under 30 in good health. CDR3 in amino acids: CASSYSFAGGSNEQFF. CDR3 in DNA: TGTGCCAGCAGTTACTCGTTCGCGGGGGGGAGTAATGAGCAGTTCTTC.